The 11 T cell receptor beta chains below were found in one sample sequenced in a study of monozygotic twins with inflammatory bowel disease. Using the 5' RACE reads, TCRdb records one entry per CDR3 protein without DNA. The listing records 440,000 or so distinct CDR3 sequences. The sequencing input was blood. The receptors derive from a human donor with ulcerative colitis or Crohn's disease, or a healthy co-twin of an affected twin (not recorded which).

The J gene is TRBJ2-6, the V gene TRBV11-2; TCRdb picks TRBD2, but there is no DNA to check that call. The germline gives CDR1 SGHAT, CDR2 FQNNGV. There are 20 residues in the CDR3. Here the CDR3 reads CASSFSRGQREGSGANVLTF.

V and J are TRBV18 and TRBJ2-7; TCRdb designates TRBD1, a call that cannot be tested without DNA. Germline V gives CDR1 KGHSH, CDR2 LQKENI. The CDR3 is 14 residues long. The CDR3 is CASSPLGASYEQYF.

This chain joins TRBV4-3 and TRBJ2-3; TCRdb selects TRBD2, and the lack of DNA leaves this call unchecked. The CDR3 loop spans 14 amino acids. Germline CDR1 is LGHNA and CDR2 is YSLEER. CDR3 region: CASRASGGTDTQYF.

The V call is TRBV7-9, the J call TRBJ2-2; TCRdb names TRBD1, which stays unverified in the absence of DNA. The CDR3 is 15 amino acids. CDR1 SEHNR and CDR2 FQNEAQ come from the germline V gene (reference sequence). CDR3 amino acids: CASRWTGGRSGELFF. Based on the CDR3 plus reference TRBV7-9 and TRBJ2-2, the full variable domain is DTGVSQNPRHKITKRGQNVTFRCDPISEHNRLYWYRQTLGQGPEFLTYFQNEAQLEKSRLLSDRFSAERPKGSFSTLEIQRTEQGDSAMYLCASRWTGGRSGELFFGEGSRLTVL.

V usage is TRBV9 and J usage is TRBJ2-5; TCRdb selects TRBD2, and the lack of DNA leaves this call unchecked. The CDR3 has 15 amino acids. CDR1 is SGDLS, CDR2 YYNGEE, per germline. The chain's CDR3 is CASSGTSGVQETQYF. Filled out from reference TRBV9 and TRBJ2-5, the complete variable domain reads DSGVTQTPKHLITATGQRVTLRCSPRSGDLSVYWYQQSLDQGLQFLIQYYNGEERAKGNILERFSAQQFPDLHSELNLSSLELGDSALYFCASSGTSGVQETQYFGPGTRLLVL.

J is TRBJ2-7 and V is TRBV6-2 or TRBV6-3; TCRdb's D call of TRBD2 is untestable without DNA. In germline, CDR1 is MNHEY, CDR2 SVGEGT. The CDR3 runs 15 residues. The CDR3 sequence: CASSQIGFSDYEQYF.

The rearrangement uses TRBV27 and TRBJ2-7; without DNA, the TCRdb call of TRBD1 cannot be checked. The CDR3 has 15 residues. Germline V CDR1 and CDR2: MNHEY, SMNVEV (reference sequence). The CDR3 sequence is CASSSRPPAYYEQYF.

The rearrangement links TRBV5-1 to TRBJ1-1; the TRBD1 assignment by TCRdb is unverifiable without DNA. This CDR3 spans 15 amino acids. The germline gives CDR1 SGHRS, CDR2 YFSETQ. The CDR3 is CASSADRVGLTEAFF. Full variable domain (rest looked up from reference TRBV5-1 and TRBJ1-1): KAGVTQTPRYLIKTRGQQVTLSCSPISGHRSVSWYQQTPGQGLQFLFEYFSETQRNKGNFPGRFSGRQFSNSRSEMNVSTLELGDSALYLCASSADRVGLTEAFFGQGTRLTVV.

The CDR3 region is CASSTEGPMNTEAFF. The chain couples TRBV5-4 to TRBJ1-1. This CDR3 contains 15 residues. Per the germline V gene, CDR1 is SGHNT and CDR2 is YYREEE (reference sequence).

This rearrangement joins TRBV7-2 to TRBJ2-7. The CDR3 extends over 13 amino acids. CDR1 and CDR2 from the germline V gene are SGHTA and FQGNSA. The CDR3 reads CASSFQEPYEQYF.

This sequence joins TRBV5-5 and TRBJ1-1; TCRdb proposes TRBD1, but this gene call is untestable without DNA. The CDR3 runs 16 residues. Germline loops: CDR1 SGHKS, CDR2 YYEKEE (reference sequence). CDR3 in amino acids: CASSLAGGVMNTEAFF.